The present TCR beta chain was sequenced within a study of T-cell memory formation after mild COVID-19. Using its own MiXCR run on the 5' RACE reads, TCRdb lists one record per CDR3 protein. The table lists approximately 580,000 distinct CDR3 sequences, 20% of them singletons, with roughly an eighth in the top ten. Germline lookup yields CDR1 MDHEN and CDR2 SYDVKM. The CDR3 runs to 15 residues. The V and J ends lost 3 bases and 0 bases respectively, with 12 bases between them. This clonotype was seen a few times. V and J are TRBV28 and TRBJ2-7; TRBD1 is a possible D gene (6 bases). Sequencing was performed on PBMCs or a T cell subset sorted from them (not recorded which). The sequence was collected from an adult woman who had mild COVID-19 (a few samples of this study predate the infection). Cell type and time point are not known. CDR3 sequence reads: CASSFMSGDSYEQYF. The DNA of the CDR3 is TGTGCCAGCAGTTTTATGTCAGGGGACTCCTACGAGCAGTACTTC.